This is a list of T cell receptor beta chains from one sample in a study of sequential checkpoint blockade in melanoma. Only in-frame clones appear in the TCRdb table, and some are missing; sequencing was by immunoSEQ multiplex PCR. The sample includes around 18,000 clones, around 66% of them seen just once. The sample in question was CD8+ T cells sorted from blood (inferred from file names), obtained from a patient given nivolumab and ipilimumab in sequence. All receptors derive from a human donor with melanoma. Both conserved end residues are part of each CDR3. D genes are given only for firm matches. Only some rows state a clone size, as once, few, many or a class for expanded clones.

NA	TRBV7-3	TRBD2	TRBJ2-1	CASSSTGGRYNEQFF	TGTGCCAGCAGCTCCACGGGAGGGCGGTACAATGAGCAGTTCTTC
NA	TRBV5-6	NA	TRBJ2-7	CASSPGRSEQYF	TGTGCCAGCAGCCCGGGTAGGAGCGAGCAGTACTTC
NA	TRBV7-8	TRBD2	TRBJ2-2	CASSYKPGLAGAGGELFF	TGTGCCAGCAGCTACAAACCGGGACTAGCGGGAGCGGGTGGGGAGCTGTTTTTT
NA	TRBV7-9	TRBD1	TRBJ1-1	CASSLGQGATEAFF	TGTGCCAGCAGCTTAGGTCAGGGGGCCACTGAAGCTTTCTTT
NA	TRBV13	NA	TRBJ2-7	CASSYRDEQYF	TGTGCCAGCAGCTACAGGGACGAGCAGTACTTC
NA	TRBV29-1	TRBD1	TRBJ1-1	CSVDRQGLNTEAFF	TGCAGCGTGGACAGACAGGGATTGAACACTGAAGCTTTCTTT
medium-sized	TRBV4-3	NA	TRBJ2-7	CASSQDLGAREQYF	TGCGCCAGCAGCCAAGATCTAGGGGCGAGGGAGCAGTACTTC
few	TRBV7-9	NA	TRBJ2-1	CASSLAGADEQFF	TGTGCCAGCAGCCTTGCGGGGGCTGATGAGCAGTTCTTC
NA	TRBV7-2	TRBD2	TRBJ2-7	CASSSIGTSGGLAYEQYF	TGTGCCAGCAGCTCTATCGGCACTAGCGGAGGATTAGCCTACGAGCAGTACTTC
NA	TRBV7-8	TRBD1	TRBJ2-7	CASSLGGQGPYEQYF	TGTGCCAGCAGCTTAGGGGGACAGGGTCCCTACGAGCAGTACTTC
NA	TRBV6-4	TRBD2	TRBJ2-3	CASSDSTSGGDTQYF	TGTGCCAGCAGTGACTCGACTAGCGGGGGAGATACGCAGTATTTT
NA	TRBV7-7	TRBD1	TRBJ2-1	CASSWTRDSPGNEQFF	TGTGCCAGCAGCTGGACCCGGGACAGCCCGGGTAATGAGCAGTTCTTC
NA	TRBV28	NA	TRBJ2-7	CASSTIGQRVYPEQYF	TGTGCCAGCAGTACAATAGGACAGCGAGTCTATCCCGAGCAGTACTTC
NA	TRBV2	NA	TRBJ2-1	CGQSGKETSYNEQFF	TGTGGCCAGTCGGGAAAAGAAACCTCCTACAATGAGCAGTTCTTC
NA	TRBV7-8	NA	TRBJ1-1	CASSLVGRGAGTEAFF	TGTGCCAGCAGCTTAGTAGGTCGGGGGGCAGGCACTGAAGCTTTCTTT
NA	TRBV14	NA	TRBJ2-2	CASSRSSRFAGELFF	TGTGCCAGCAGCCGCAGCTCTAGATTCGCCGGGGAGCTGTTTTTT
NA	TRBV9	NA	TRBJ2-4	CASSVGGAVKNIQYF	TGTGCCAGCAGCGTAGGTGGGGCCGTCAAAAACATTCAGTACTTC
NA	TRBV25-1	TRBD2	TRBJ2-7	CASSGGTGLTSGSEQYF	TGTGCCAGCAGTGGAGGGACCGGCCTGACTAGCGGAAGTGAGCAGTACTTC
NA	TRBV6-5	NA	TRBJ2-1	CASSSEANEQFF	TGTGCCAGCAGTTCAGAGGCGAATGAGCAGTTCTTC
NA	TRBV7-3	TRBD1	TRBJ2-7	CASSLTGGTYEQYF	TGTGCCAGCAGCTTAACAGGGGGCACCTACGAGCAGTACTTC
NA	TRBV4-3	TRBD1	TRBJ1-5	CASSQDRDRGNQPQHF	TGCGCCAGCAGCCAAGATAGGGACAGGGGCAATCAGCCCCAGCATTTT
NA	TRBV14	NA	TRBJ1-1	CASSQDPELPNTEAFF	TGTGCCAGCAGCCAAGATCCGGAGCTACCGAACACTGAAGCTTTCTTT
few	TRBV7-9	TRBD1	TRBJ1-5	CASSLGQGFGEDQPQHF	TGTGCCAGCAGCTTGGGACAGGGGTTTGGGGAAGACCAGCCCCAGCATTTT
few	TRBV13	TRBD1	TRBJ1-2	CASSLEGAVDGYTF	TGTGCCAGCAGCTTAGAGGGGGCGGTCGATGGCTACACCTTC
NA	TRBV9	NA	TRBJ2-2	CASSSRVGELFF	TGTGCCAGCAGCTCCCGAGTCGGGGAGCTGTTTTTT
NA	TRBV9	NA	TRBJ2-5	CASSVGGSGETQYF	TGTGCCAGCAGCGTAGGAGGTAGCGGAGAGACCCAGTACTTC
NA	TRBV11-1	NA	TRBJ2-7	CASSLGYDSYEQYF	TGTGCCAGCAGCTTAGGATATGACAGTTACGAGCAGTACTTC
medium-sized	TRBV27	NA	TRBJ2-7	CASSLSGNRAYEQYF	TGTGCCAGCAGTTTATCGGGGAACAGGGCCTACGAGCAGTACTTC
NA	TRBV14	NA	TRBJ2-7	CASSPRDFREYF	TGTGCCAGCAGCCCGCGGGACTTCAGGGAGTACTTC
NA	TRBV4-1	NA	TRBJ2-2	CASSLAGTGELFF	TGCGCCAGCAGCCTCGCGGGGACCGGGGAGCTGTTTTTT
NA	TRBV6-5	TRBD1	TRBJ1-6	CASSYSDREISPLHF	TGTGCCAGCAGTTACTCCGACAGGGAGATCTCACCCCTCCACTTT
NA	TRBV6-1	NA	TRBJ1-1	CASSEVPVNTEAFF	TGTGCCAGCAGTGAAGTCCCGGTGAACACTGAAGCTTTCTTT
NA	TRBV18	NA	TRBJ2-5	CASSPPGTPAKYF	TGTGCCAGCTCTCCTCCGGGAACGCCCGCCAAGTACTTC
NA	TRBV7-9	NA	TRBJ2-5	CASSFSETQYF	TGTGCCAGCAGCTTTTCTGAGACCCAGTACTTC
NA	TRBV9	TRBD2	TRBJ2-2	CASSSFRGGANTGELFF	TGTGCCAGCAGCTCCTTCCGCGGGGGAGCGAACACCGGGGAGCTGTTTTTT
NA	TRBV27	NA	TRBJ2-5	CASRRPGGGETQYF	TGTGCCAGCAGGCGGCCGGGGGGCGGAGAGACCCAGTACTTC
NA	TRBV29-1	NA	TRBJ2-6	CSVVGGADASGANVLTF	TGCAGCGTTGTTGGGGGGGCGGATGCCTCTGGGGCCAACGTCCTGACTTTC
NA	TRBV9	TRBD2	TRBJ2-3	CASSVDPSGRTADTQYF	TGTGCCAGCAGCGTAGACCCGAGCGGGAGGACCGCAGATACGCAGTATTTT
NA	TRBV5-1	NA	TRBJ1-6	CASSLGSSPLHF	TGCGCCAGCAGCTTGGGCAGTTCACCCCTCCACTTT
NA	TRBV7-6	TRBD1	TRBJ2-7	CASSLATGATYEQYF	TGTGCCAGCAGCTTAGCGACAGGGGCAACCTACGAGCAGTACTTC
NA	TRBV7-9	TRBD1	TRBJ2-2	CASSPRTGQDGELFF	TGTGCCAGCAGCCCCAGGACAGGGCAGGACGGGGAGCTGTTTTTT
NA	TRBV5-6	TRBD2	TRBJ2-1	CASSLGLAALSSYNEQFF	TGTGCCAGCAGCTTGGGACTAGCGGCCCTGAGCTCCTACAATGAGCAGTTCTTC
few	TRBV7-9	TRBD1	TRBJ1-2	CASSLGISGGSVGYGYTF	TGTGCCAGCAGCTTAGGAATCTCAGGGGGGAGTGTAGGCTATGGCTACACCTTC
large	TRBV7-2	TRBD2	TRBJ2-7	CASSSLAGYEQYF	TGTGCCAGCAGTTCTTTAGCGGGATACGAGCAGTACTTC
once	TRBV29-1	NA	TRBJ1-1	CSVEEVVGSHTEAFF	TGCAGCGTTGAAGAGGTCGTCGGGAGTCACACTGAAGCTTTCTTT
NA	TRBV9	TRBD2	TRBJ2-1	CASSSRTSGGADVDEQFF	TGTGCCAGCAGCTCCAGGACTAGCGGGGGGGCCGATGTAGATGAGCAGTTCTTC